The 15 T cell receptor beta chains given below trace back to one sample, sequenced in a study of T cell responses to AZD1222 COVID-19 vaccine. Assay used: immunoSEQ multiplex PCR; TCRdb lists only in-frame clones, some missing. The data contain about 130,000 clones, 80% to 90% of them singletons. Sequenced here: peripheral blood, sampled on day 0 of AZD1222 vaccination. The receptors shown here come from an adult in good health.

V and J are TRBV7-8 and TRBJ2-7; tentatively, D is TRBD2 (6 bases). There are 16 residues in the CDR3. Germline CDR1 is SGHVS and CDR2 is FQNEAQ. V lost 5 bases and J lost 1, with 18 bases in between. The CDR3 coding sequence is TGTGCCAGCAGCGATGACGGGAGCTTTCTTTCCTACGAGCAGTACTTC. Amino acid sequence: CASSDDGSFLSYEQYF. The full variable domain, completed using reference TRBV7-8 and TRBJ2-7, is GAGVSQSPRYKVAKRGQDVALRCDPISGHVSLFWYQQALGQGPEFLTYFQNEAQLDKSGLPSDRFFAERPEGSVSTLKIQRTQQEDSAVYLCASSDDGSFLSYEQYFGPGTRLTVT.

The genes are TRBV18 and TRBJ1-5; 7 nucleotides agree with TRBD1. There are 18 residues in the CDR3. Trimming at V came to 2 bases and at J to 4 bases, leaving 14 bases not matched to a gene. CDR1 and CDR2 from the germline V gene are KGHSH and LQKENI. The CDR3 DNA reads as TGTGCCAGCTCACCAGGCCCTAGGGGACAGAGTGTAAATCAGCCCCAGCATTTT. This encodes CASSPGPRGQSVNQPQHF.

This clone is a singleton in its sample. This chain uses TRBV2 with TRBJ1-5, with a weak D call TRBD1 (6 bases). In germline, CDR1 is SNHLY, CDR2 FYNNEI. CDR3 length: 13 amino acids. The V end was cut by 6 bases, the J end by 7 bases, with 13 bases between. The CDR3 region is CASRDTGYQPQHF. The CDR3 DNA follows: TGTGCCAGCAGGGACACAGGGTACCAGCCCCAGCATTTT.

The sample holds one count of this clone. In DNA form, the CDR3 reads TGTGCCAGCAGCCGAAGGACAGGGGAGAGCTCCTATAATTCACCCCTCCACTTT. It encodes CASSRRTGESSYNSPLHF. The gene calls are TRBV4-2 and TRBJ1-6; 9 bases match TRBD1. The length of the CDR3 is 18 residues. V shed 4 bases, J shed 0 bases, and the junction held 7 bases outside the gene matches. From germline, CDR1 is LGHNA and CDR2 YNFKEQ.

This chain connects TRBV20-1 to TRBJ1-2; no clear D gene. V lost 3 bases, J lost 8 bases, and 10 bases lay in between. CDR1 DFQATT and CDR2 SNEGSKA come from the germline V gene (reference sequence). CDR3 size: 11 residues. In DNA form, the CDR3 reads TGCAGTGCTAGGTGGTGGCGGGGCTACACCTTC. Translated: CSARWWRGYTF.

V and J are TRBV10-2 and TRBJ2-3; 7 bases align to TRBD2. Germline V CDR1 and CDR2: WSHSY, SAAADI. This CDR3 has 17 residues. V dropped 4 bases and J dropped 0; count of bases not matched to a gene: 10. The DNA for the CDR3 is TGCGCCAGCAGTGGACACCGGGACTACCCTAGCACAGATACGCAGTATTTT. It codes for CASSGHRDYPSTDTQYF.

This clone was counted once. This chain uses TRBV24-1 with TRBJ2-1; D might be TRBD2 (5 bases). Looked up from germline, CDR1 is KGHDR and CDR2 is SFDVKD. The CDR3 loop spans 14 amino acids. Trimming took 6 bases from V and 10 from J, leaving 18 bases between them. The CDR3 bases are TGTGCCACCAGTCAAGTGGGAGATGGTCTCGAGCAGTTCTTC. It codes for CATSQVGDGLEQFF.

The chain uses TRBV28 and TRBJ2-7; D gene unclear. The CDR3 sequence is 14 residues long. Trimming removed 1 base from V and 7 bases from J, with 14 bases in between. Germline assignment: CDR1 MDHEN and CDR2 SYDVKM. CDR3 region: CASSLYGSLGEQYF. The CDR3 DNA follows: TGTGCCAGCAGTTTATACGGCAGTTTGGGGGAGCAGTACTTC.

This chain uses TRBV19 with TRBJ2-2, with a weak D call TRBD1 (5 bases). Trimming removed 3 bases at V and 0 bases at J, with 11 bases between. Per the germline V gene, CDR1 is LNHDA and CDR2 is SQIVND (reference sequence). This CDR3 has 16 residues. Here the CDR3 reads CASSILGRANTGELFF. The DNA for the CDR3 is TGTGCCAGTAGTATCCTCGGCAGGGCGAACACCGGGGAGCTGTTTTTT.

The chain uses TRBV6-5 and TRBJ1-1; no clear D gene. The CDR3 consists of 15 residues. Deletions cut 7 bases from V and 1 base from J, with 16 bases between. The germline V gene encodes CDR1 MNHEY and CDR2 SVGAGI. CDR3: CASTTSEGGNTEAFF. The CDR3 DNA sequence: TGTGCCAGCACCACGAGCGAGGGTGGGAACACTGAAGCTTTCTTT.

This clone is a singleton in its sample. The chain uses TRBV27 and TRBJ2-2, with a weak D call TRBD1 (7 bases). V gave up 2 bases and J gave up 7 bases, with 29 bases separating them. The CDR3 is 20 residues long. Germline lookup yields CDR1 MNHEY and CDR2 SMNVEV (reference sequence). CDR3 loop: CASSLTPPRGTAGRNGELFF. The CDR3 DNA sequence: TGTGCCAGCAGTTTAACGCCCCCCCGGGGGACAGCCGGACGTAACGGGGAGCTGTTTTTT.

The chain is built from TRBV2 and TRBJ2-7, with D possibly TRBD2 on 6 matching bases. The V gene's germline CDR1 is SNHLY and CDR2 FYNNEI. The V and J ends lost 4 bases and 5 bases respectively, with 15 bases between them. The CDR3 is made up of 14 amino acids. DNA for the CDR3: TGTGCCAGCAGTGGGTCTGGCGGGGTTGACGAGCAGTACTTC. Amino acids: CASSGSGGVDEQYF.

V usage is TRBV7-8 and J usage is TRBJ2-7; D assignment may be TRBD1 or TRBD2 (5 bases each). The CDR3 extends over 14 amino acids. V lost 3 bases and J 1 base, leaving 10 bases between the germline ends. The germline V gene encodes CDR1 SGHVS and CDR2 FQNEAQ. The DNA for the CDR3 is TGTGCCAGCAGCTTCGGGACCCAATCCTACGAGCAGTACTTC. Protein: CASSFGTQSYEQYF.

The chain has TRBV24-1 and TRBJ1-5, with D perhaps matching TRBD1 (6 bases). Trimming shortened V by 3 bases and J by 4 bases, and 12 bases separated the two germline ends. Germline V gene sequence: CDR1 KGHDR, CDR2 SFDVKD. The CDR3 is 15 residues long. The CDR3 loop is CATSDGGRGNQPQHF. The CDR3 nucleotides read TGTGCCACCAGTGATGGTGGGAGGGGGAATCAGCCCCAGCATTTT.

This clone was detected only once. The chain recombines TRBV29-1 with TRBJ1-4, with D possibly TRBD1 on 5 matching bases. Deletions cut 6 bases from V and 6 bases from J, with 14 bases between. The CDR3 has 13 residues. The germline V gene encodes CDR1 SQVTM and CDR2 ANQGSEA. This CDR3 is CSVRGRVDEKLFF. Written as DNA, the CDR3 is TGCAGCGTCCGGGGCAGGGTTGATGAAAAACTGTTTTTT.